These T cell receptor beta chains were read from a single sample in a study of T-cell reconstitution after alpha-beta-depleted transplantation in children. MiXCR was run by TCRdb on the PCR reads, yielding one entry per CDR3 protein. The sample includes roughly 670,000 distinct CDR3 sequences, around 13% of them seen just once. This specimen was PBMCs, taken before TCRalphabeta/CD19-depleted stem cell transplant. The receptors originated from a girl aged 2-15 years with congenital amegakaryocytic thrombocytopenia, due to receive a stem cell transplant. Both conserved end residues are part of each CDR3. Fields, in order: J gene, clone size, V gene, D gene, CDR3 protein, CDR3 DNA. A D gene is named only where the DNA matches it firmly. Clone size is shown for a subset of rows, as once, few, many or a class of expanded clone.

TRBJ2-7 | many | TRBV20-1 | TRBD2 | CSARGGLADAYEQYF | TGCAGTGCTAGAGGCGGACTAGCGGACGCCTACGAGCAGTACTTC
TRBJ1-5 | . | TRBV20-1 | TRBD1 | CSARDGTGRSNQPQHF | TGCAGTGCTAGAGATGGGACAGGGCGAAGCAATCAGCCCCAGCATTTT
TRBJ2-5 | many | TRBV20-1 | . | CSARRTIKETQYF | TGCAGTGCTAGAAGGACCATCAAAGAGACCCAGTACTTC
TRBJ1-2 | . | TRBV12-3/TRBV12-4 | . | CASSSQESYGYTF | TGTGCCAGCAGTTCACAGGAGTCCTATGGCTACACCTTC
TRBJ1-2 | many | TRBV6-1 | TRBD1 | CASSRAGQGPLGGYTF | TGTGCCAGCAGCAGGGCGGGACAGGGACCTTTAGGTGGCTACACCTTC
TRBJ2-5 | few | TRBV29-1 | . | CSVGVGGETQYF | TGCAGCGTTGGTGTAGGGGGAGAGACCCAGTACTTC
TRBJ2-5 | . | TRBV18 | . | CASSPGSRSNGETQYF | TGTGCCAGCTCACCAGGATCACGTTCAAATGGGGAGACCCAGTACTTC
TRBJ2-3 | many | TRBV20-1 | TRBD2 | CSASYRFWSGMGTDTQYF | TGCAGTGCTAGTTACAGGTTTTGGAGCGGGATGGGCACAGATACGCAGTATTTT
TRBJ2-7 | . | TRBV12-3/TRBV12-4 | . | CASSFFLVGSGLSYEQYF | TGTGCCAGCAGTTTTTTTCTTGTGGGTTCGGGTTTATCCTACGAGCAGTACTTC
TRBJ1-1 | many | TRBV7-2 | . | CASSLADENRGMVNTEAFF | TGTGCCAGCAGCTTAGCCGACGAGAATAGAGGTATGGTGAACACTGAAGCTTTCTTT
TRBJ2-3 | . | TRBV12-3/TRBV12-4 | . | CASSITGPDTQYF | TGTGCCAGCAGTATAACAGGGCCAGATACGCAGTATTTT